These T cell receptor beta chains were read from a single sample in a study of blood T cells in healthy people across ages. Via MiXCR, TCRdb re-called the 5' RACE reads, giving one row per CDR3 protein. Of approximately 1.5 million distinct CDR3 sequences listed, roughly 32% are singletons. Sequencing was done on a sample of blood. The origin of the receptors is a woman aged 25 to 39 in good health. Each CDR3 is given with its conserved first and last residue. The D gene is left open where the match is weak. A clone size is listed for some rows: how often the clone was seen (once, few, many), or a class if it is expanded.

>NA|TRBV6-1|14|TRBD1|TRBJ1-2
CASSELGQGTGYTF
TGTGCCAGCAGTGAACTGGGACAGGGAACTGGCTACACCTTC
>few|TRBV29-1|13|NA|TRBJ1-2
CSAKGEFNYGYTF
TGCAGCGCCAAGGGGGAATTTAACTATGGCTACACCTTC
>few|TRBV5-8|14|TRBD2|TRBJ2-3
CASGLAGLTDTQYF
TGTGCCAGCGGACTAGCGGGACTCACAGATACGCAGTATTTT
>NA|TRBV20-1|18|TRBD2|TRBJ2-3
CSARDAPTSVAFLNTQYF
TGCAGTGCTAGAGATGCTCCCACTAGCGTGGCCTTTTTGAATACGCAGTATTTT
>NA|TRBV27|13|NA|TRBJ1-2
CASSWGRHYGYTF
TGTGCCAGCAGTTGGGGCAGGCACTATGGCTACACCTTC
>NA|TRBV5-6|13|NA|TRBJ2-7
CASSLGGNDEQYF
TGTGCCAGCAGCTTGGGAGGGAATGACGAGCAGTACTTC
>NA|TRBV27|12|NA|TRBJ1-3
CASSSGGNTIYF
TGTGCCAGCAGTTCGGGGGGAAACACCATATATTTT
>few|TRBV11-2|15|TRBD2|TRBJ2-5
CASSLLAGVFETQYF
TGTGCCAGCAGCTTATTAGCGGGAGTTTTTGAGACCCAGTACTTC
>NA|TRBV20-1|15|NA|TRBJ2-7
CSTREFQGIGYEQYF
TGCAGTACTAGAGAGTTCCAGGGTATAGGCTACGAGCAGTACTTC
>few|TRBV3-1|16|NA|TRBJ2-5
CASSQPGSEGQETQYF
TGTGCCAGCAGCCAGCCGGGTTCAGAAGGCCAAGAGACCCAGTACTTC
>NA|TRBV7-9|18|NA|TRBJ2-1
CASSLAPPQPGYGDEQFF
TGTGCCAGCAGCTTGGCCCCGCCTCAGCCAGGGTATGGGGATGAGCAGTTCTTC
>NA|TRBV6-8|17|NA|TRBJ2-1
CASSCLSWDNGYNEQFF
TGTGCCAGCAGTTGTTTGTCTTGGGACAATGGATACAATGAGCAGTTCTTC
>NA|TRBV20-1|12|NA|TRBJ2-7
CSARDEGHEQYF
TGCAGTGCTAGGGACGAGGGCCACGAGCAGTACTTC
>NA|TRBV20-1|17|NA|TRBJ2-3
CSARPFWSGQNTDTQYF
TGCAGTGCTAGACCGTTCTGGAGCGGGCAGAACACAGATACGCAGTATTTT
>many|TRBV7-3|15|NA|TRBJ2-3
CASSLRGRGTDTQYF
TGTGCCAGCAGCTTAAGGGGAAGGGGCACAGATACGCAGTATTTT
>NA|TRBV28|17|TRBD2|TRBJ2-2
CASRFWTRTINTGELFF
TGTGCCAGCAGATTTTGGACTAGGACCATAAACACCGGGGAGCTGTTTTTT
>many|TRBV7-2|17|TRBD2|TRBJ2-7
CASSLARLAGGPGEQYF
TGTGCCAGCAGCCTAGCCCGACTAGCGGGAGGGCCGGGGGAGCAGTACTTC